A selection of T cell receptor beta chains follows, all from one sample in a study of cytomegalovirus exposure and HLA in healthy donors. Sequencing was performed with immunoSEQ multiplex PCR; in TCRdb, only in-frame clones are kept and a portion is missing. The profile covers 300,000 to 450,000 clones, with about nine tenths appearing a single time and 0.8% to 0.85% taken by the ten largest. The specimen was PBMCs. Every receptor here comes from a young woman in good health and CMV-seronegative. The CDR3 runs from the conserved cysteine through the conserved F or W. The D gene is left open where the match is weak. Some rows mark clone size as missing; the rest say once, few, many or name a class of expanded clone.

D	V	J	size	CDR3	DNA
TRBD1	TRBV27	TRBJ2-5	-	CASGRQGSGETQYF	TGTGCCAGCGGACGACAGGGATCTGGAGAGACCCAGTACTTC
-	TRBV10-3	TRBJ2-5	-	CAISVGQRETQYF	TGTGCCATCAGTGTGGGTCAGAGGGAGACCCAGTACTTC
TRBD2	TRBV6-6	TRBJ2-3	-	CASSRLAITDTQYF	TGTGCCAGCAGTCGACTAGCGATCACAGATACGCAGTATTTT
TRBD1	TRBV18	TRBJ1-2	-	CASSPGGREAYGYTF	TGTGCCAGCTCGCCAGGGGGACGGGAGGCTTATGGCTACACCTTC
-	TRBV4-1	TRBJ1-1	-	CASSQAPQGGLSGAFF	TGCGCCAGCAGCCAAGCCCCTCAGGGAGGGCTTAGTGGAGCTTTCTTT
-	TRBV2	TRBJ1-3	-	CASGPRGSGNTIYF	TGTGCCAGCGGTCCCCGGGGCTCTGGAAACACCATATATTTT
TRBD1	TRBV9	TRBJ2-7	-	CASSVTGAGEQYF	TGTGCCAGCAGCGTTACAGGGGCTGGAGAGCAGTACTTC
TRBD2	TRBV7-9	TRBJ2-3	-	CASSSERGSTDTQYF	TGTGCCAGCAGCTCGGAGCGGGGGAGCACAGATACGCAGTATTTT
-	TRBV6-1	TRBJ1-1	-	CASIYRVATEAFF	TGTGCCAGCATTTATCGGGTTGCCACTGAAGCTTTCTTT
-	TRBV6-5	TRBJ2-1	-	CASSSRGTLNEQFF	TGTGCCAGCAGTTCACGGGGGACTCTCAATGAGCAGTTCTTC
-	TRBV15	TRBJ1-2	-	CATSRRGNEGYTF	TGTGCCACCAGCAGACGAGGGAACGAGGGCTACACCTTC
-	TRBV19	TRBJ2-6	-	CASTPAVSSGANVLTF	TGTGCCAGTACACCTGCGGTAAGCTCTGGGGCCAACGTCCTGACTTTC
-	TRBV29-1	TRBJ1-5	-	CSVATGLENPQHF	TGCAGCGTTGCCACGGGACTCGAAAACCCCCAGCATTTT
-	TRBV5-1	TRBJ2-1	-	CASSLEAGRYNEQFF	TGCGCCAGCAGCTTGGAGGCAGGGCGATACAATGAGCAGTTCTTC
TRBD1	TRBV28	TRBJ2-1	few	CASSLSGQGLYNEQFF	TGTGCCAGCAGTTTGTCGGGACAGGGGCTTTACAATGAGCAGTTCTTC
TRBD1	TRBV5-4	TRBJ2-5	-	CASSQGTGGVGETQYF	TGTGCCAGCAGCCAAGGGACAGGGGGCGTGGGAGAGACCCAGTACTTC
-	TRBV5-1	TRBJ2-7	-	CASSLGAGVHEQYF	TGCGCCAGCAGCTTGGGGGCAGGGGTTCACGAGCAGTACTTC
-	TRBV7-8	TRBJ2-3	once	CASSLAPNTDTQYF	TGTGCCAGCAGCTTAGCACCTAATACAGATACGCAGTATTTT
-	TRBV28	TRBJ1-2	-	CASSIPFGGVGYGYTF	TGTGCCAGCAGTATACCCTTCGGAGGGGTCGGCTATGGCTACACCTTC
TRBD2	TRBV7-9	TRBJ2-1	-	CASSLGLAAGVHEQFF	TGTGCCAGCAGCTTAGGTCTGGCAGCGGGAGTTCATGAGCAGTTCTTC